Listed here is a single T cell receptor beta chain. This sample was included in a study of shared clonotypes between healthy human individuals. The V gene's germline CDR1 is LNHDA and CDR2 SQIVND (reference sequence). Trimming took 5 bases from V and 5 from J, leaving 13 bases between them. The CDR3 extends over 14 amino acids. Only in-frame clones appear in the TCRdb table, and some are missing; sequencing was by immunoSEQ multiplex PCR. This table has over 1.5 million clones, 98% appearing once. This clonotype was sampled from a man younger than 40 in good health. The rearrangement links TRBV19 to TRBJ1-5; possible D gene TRBD1, 5 bases. Material: naive CD4+ T cells sorted from blood. Subset denoted: CD45RA+ positively selected. This chain's CDR3 is CASSPPGTYQPQHF. CDR3 in DNA: TGTGCCAGTAGTCCACCGGGGACTTATCAGCCCCAGCATTTT.